This is a list of T cell receptor beta chains from one sample in a study of graft-versus-host responses after intestinal transplantation. These receptors are not linked to any known antigen. Sequencing used immunoSEQ multiplex PCR; TCRdb keeps in-frame clones, though not all of them. This repertoire shows about 88,000 clones, around 90% found once; its top ten account for about 0.38%. Specimen: unstimulated CD4+ T cells sorted from spleen or lymph node cells, collected before transplant. The receptor set was obtained from a human donor who was the organ donor for an intestinal transplant. Both conserved end residues are part of each CDR3. A D gene is named only where the DNA matches it firmly. Clone size is not always given. Where it is, it says once, few, many or a class for expanded clones.

d_call: TRBD1; cdr3_length: 13; j_call: TRBJ1-1; clone_size: -; v_call: TRBV29-1; cdr3_aa: CSVGQGTDTEAFF; cdr3_nt: TGCAGCGTAGGACAGGGTACTGACACTGAAGCTTTCTTT
d_call: -; cdr3_length: 14; j_call: TRBJ2-1; clone_size: -; v_call: TRBV5-6; cdr3_aa: CASSLAQGWNEQFF; cdr3_nt: TGTGCCAGCAGCTTGGCGCAGGGTTGGAATGAGCAGTTCTTC
d_call: -; cdr3_length: 13; j_call: TRBJ1-5; clone_size: few; v_call: TRBV30; cdr3_aa: CAWSVGFNQPQHF; cdr3_nt: TGTGCCTGGAGTGTTGGCTTCAATCAGCCCCAGCATTTT
d_call: TRBD1; cdr3_length: 15; j_call: TRBJ1-4; clone_size: few; v_call: TRBV30; cdr3_aa: CAWRKDQGAGEKLFF; cdr3_nt: TGTGCCTGGAGGAAGGATCAGGGGGCGGGTGAAAAACTGTTTTTT
d_call: -; cdr3_length: 16; j_call: TRBJ2-1; clone_size: -; v_call: TRBV4-1; cdr3_aa: CASSQAGAGVSGEQFF; cdr3_nt: TGCGCCAGCAGCCAAGCTGGGGCTGGGGTGTCCGGTGAGCAGTTCTTC
d_call: TRBD1; cdr3_length: 18; j_call: TRBJ1-1; clone_size: once; v_call: TRBV18; cdr3_aa: CASSPLILRGTVNTEAFF; cdr3_nt: TGTGCCAGCTCACCATTGATCTTGCGAGGGACAGTGAACACTGAAGCTTTCTTT
d_call: TRBD2; cdr3_length: 15; j_call: TRBJ2-1; clone_size: -; v_call: TRBV5-1; cdr3_aa: CASSLGLAGLREQFF; cdr3_nt: TGCGCCAGCAGCTTAGGACTAGCGGGACTGCGTGAGCAGTTCTTC
d_call: -; cdr3_length: 14; j_call: TRBJ2-7; clone_size: -; v_call: TRBV28; cdr3_aa: CASSFPGPPYEQYF; cdr3_nt: TGTGCCAGCAGTTTCCCAGGGCCGCCCTACGAGCAGTACTTC
d_call: -; cdr3_length: 13; j_call: TRBJ1-1; clone_size: once; v_call: TRBV10-3; cdr3_aa: CAISEKGGTEAFF; cdr3_nt: TGTGCCATCAGTGAGAAGGGGGGGACTGAAGCTTTCTTT
d_call: -; cdr3_length: 16; j_call: TRBJ1-1; clone_size: -; v_call: TRBV28; cdr3_aa: CASRPSTGHKNTEAFF; cdr3_nt: TGTGCCAGCAGACCTTCTACGGGACATAAGAACACTGAAGCTTTCTTT
d_call: -; cdr3_length: 13; j_call: TRBJ2-7; clone_size: few; v_call: TRBV5-1; cdr3_aa: CASSLRDKYEQYF; cdr3_nt: TGCGCCAGCAGCCTCCGGGACAAATACGAGCAGTACTTC
d_call: TRBD1; cdr3_length: 16; j_call: TRBJ1-1; clone_size: few; v_call: TRBV4-1; cdr3_aa: CASSRIGDRSNTEAFF; cdr3_nt: TGCGCCAGCAGCCGAATTGGGGACAGAAGTAACACTGAAGCTTTCTTT
d_call: -; cdr3_length: 15; j_call: TRBJ2-2; clone_size: -; v_call: TRBV5-1; cdr3_aa: CASSLVAGNTGELFF; cdr3_nt: TGCGCCAGCAGCCTGGTGGCGGGGAACACCGGGGAGCTGTTTTTT
d_call: -; cdr3_length: 17; j_call: TRBJ1-4; clone_size: -; v_call: TRBV5-1; cdr3_aa: CASSLPSQTATNEKLFF; cdr3_nt: TGCGCCAGCAGCTTGCCCTCTCAGACTGCAACTAATGAAAAACTGTTTTTT
d_call: TRBD2; cdr3_length: 18; j_call: TRBJ2-3; clone_size: -; v_call: TRBV11-3; cdr3_aa: CASSGGTSGGEGTDTQYF; cdr3_nt: TGTGCCAGCAGCGGTGGGACTAGCGGGGGGGAGGGCACAGATACGCAGTATTTT
d_call: TRBD1; cdr3_length: 15; j_call: TRBJ2-2; clone_size: -; v_call: TRBV29-1; cdr3_aa: CSVGMGQANTGELFF; cdr3_nt: TGCAGCGTTGGCATGGGACAGGCGAACACCGGGGAGCTGTTTTTT
d_call: -; cdr3_length: 15; j_call: TRBJ1-3; clone_size: -; v_call: TRBV9; cdr3_aa: CASSSQRGSGNTIYF; cdr3_nt: TGTGCCAGCAGCTCCCAAAGAGGTTCTGGAAACACCATATATTTT
d_call: -; cdr3_length: 16; j_call: TRBJ2-1; clone_size: -; v_call: TRBV29-1; cdr3_aa: CSVPIWASGAGNEQLF; cdr3_nt: -
d_call: -; cdr3_length: 13; j_call: TRBJ2-7; clone_size: once; v_call: TRBV13; cdr3_aa: CASSPPSGDEQYF; cdr3_nt: TGTGCCAGCAGCCCCCCAAGCGGCGACGAGCAGTACTTC
d_call: TRBD1; cdr3_length: 12; j_call: TRBJ2-5; clone_size: -; v_call: TRBV30; cdr3_aa: CAWSVQGETQYF; cdr3_nt: TGTGCCTGGAGTGTACAGGGGGAGACCCAGTACTTC
d_call: TRBD1; cdr3_length: 15; j_call: TRBJ1-1; clone_size: -; v_call: TRBV18; cdr3_aa: CASSPTRTGGTEAFF; cdr3_nt: TGTGCCAGCTCACCGACCCGGACAGGGGGCACTGAAGCTTTCTTT
d_call: -; cdr3_length: 16; j_call: TRBJ2-7; clone_size: -; v_call: TRBV19; cdr3_aa: CASSTSGTSSSYEQYF; cdr3_nt: TGTGCCAGTAGTACTTCCGGGACATCTAGCTCCTACGAGCAGTACTTC
d_call: -; cdr3_length: 14; j_call: TRBJ2-7; clone_size: -; v_call: TRBV18; cdr3_aa: CASSPRSSSYEQYF; cdr3_nt: TGTGCCAGCTCACCACGTTCCTCCTCCTACGAGCAGTACTTC
d_call: TRBD2; cdr3_length: 12; j_call: TRBJ2-2; clone_size: -; v_call: TRBV29-1; cdr3_aa: CSVGSGGGELFF; cdr3_nt: TGCAGCGTTGGTAGCGGGGGCGGGGAGCTGTTTTTT
d_call: -; cdr3_length: 17; j_call: TRBJ2-1; clone_size: -; v_call: TRBV11-2; cdr3_aa: CASSLRQGWLDNMEQFF; cdr3_nt: TGTGCCAGCAGCTTACGTCAGGGGTGGCTAGATAACATGGAGCAGTTCTTC
d_call: -; cdr3_length: 14; j_call: TRBJ1-2; clone_size: -; v_call: TRBV7-9; cdr3_aa: CASSLARGLYGYTF; cdr3_nt: TGTGCCAGCAGCTTAGCCAGGGGCCTCTATGGCTACACCTTC
d_call: TRBD1; cdr3_length: 16; j_call: TRBJ1-2; clone_size: -; v_call: TRBV5-1; cdr3_aa: CASSLGLKGQFYGYTF; cdr3_nt: TGCGCCAGCAGCTTGGGCCTGAAGGGACAGTTCTATGGCTACACCTTC
d_call: -; cdr3_length: 14; j_call: TRBJ2-1; clone_size: -; v_call: TRBV15; cdr3_aa: CATRIADGDNEQFF; cdr3_nt: TGTGCCACCCGAATAGCGGACGGCGACAATGAGCAGTTCTTC
d_call: -; cdr3_length: 14; j_call: TRBJ1-1; clone_size: -; v_call: TRBV7-9; cdr3_aa: CASTGRTENTEAFF; cdr3_nt: TGTGCCAGCACCGGGAGGACAGAGAACACTGAAGCTTTCTTT
d_call: -; cdr3_length: 15; j_call: TRBJ2-3; clone_size: -; v_call: TRBV6-1; cdr3_aa: CASSVLGVYTDTQYF; cdr3_nt: TGTGCCAGCAGTGTTCTCGGGGTTTATACAGATACGCAGTATTTT